Shown below are 27 T cell receptor beta chains from a single sample sequenced in a study of blood T cell repertoires in COVID-19. Sequencing was performed with immunoSEQ multiplex PCR; in TCRdb, only in-frame clones are kept and a portion is missing. The data show 180,000 or so clones, 80% to 90% seen once. Input material: peripheral blood. Receptor source: a woman of 80 years or more with acute or convalescent COVID-19.

The chain is built from TRBV6-2 or TRBV6-3 and TRBJ1-1; possible D gene TRBD1, 5 bases. The CDR3 spans 17 residues. The germline CDR1 and CDR2 sequences are MNHEY and SVGEGT. V lost 2 bases to trimming and J lost 1 base, with 17 bases between them. In DNA form, the CDR3 reads TGTGCCAGCAGTTACCCCACCCAGGGAAAACGGAACACTGAAGCTTTCTTT. As protein: CASSYPTQGKRNTEAFF.

The V call is TRBV12-3 or TRBV12-4, the J call TRBJ1-1, with D hard to call. This CDR3 has 13 amino acids. Trimming took off 5 bases at V and 4 bases at J, with 11 bases between the two ends. DNA of the CDR3: TGTGCCAGCAGTAAAGCAAGCATCACTGAAGCTTTCTTT. This gives the protein CASSKASITEAFF.

The V gene is TRBV5-1, the J gene TRBJ2-5, with 9 bases aligning to TRBD2. V trimming: 0 bases; J trimming: 4 bases; junction bases outside the gene matches: 7. The CDR3 is 16 amino acids. CDR1 is SGHRS and CDR2 is YFSETQ in the germline V gene. The CDR3 sequence is CASSLALAGGVETQYF. CDR3 nucleotides: TGCGCCAGCAGCTTGGCTTTGGCGGGAGGGGTAGAGACCCAGTACTTC.

A single count supports this clone. V is TRBV5-1 and J is TRBJ1-4; D is perhaps TRBD1 (5 bases). V lost 4 bases and J 5 bases, leaving 15 bases between the germline ends. Germline V gene lookup returns CDR1 SGHRS and CDR2 YFSETQ. The CDR3 is made up of 15 amino acids. The CDR3 protein is CASSRSGTTNEKLFF. CDR3 sequence (DNA): TGCGCCAGCAGCCGTTCCGGGACTACAAATGAAAAACTGTTTTTT.

The rearrangement uses TRBV6-2 or TRBV6-3 and TRBJ2-5; D gene ambiguous. CDR3 length: 15 amino acids. V dropped 4 bases and J dropped 5 bases, with 17 bases sitting between them. The germline V gene has CDR1 MNHEY and CDR2 SVGEGT. The CDR3: CASSFHQAAWETQYF. CDR3 nucleotides: TGTGCCAGCAGTTTCCATCAGGCAGCCTGGGAGACCCAGTACTTC.

V usage is TRBV18 and J usage is TRBJ1-5; 9 bases fit TRBD1. This CDR3 is 14 amino acids long. The V and J ends lost 3 bases and 6 bases, in that order; junction bases with no gene match: 3. The germline V gene has CDR1 KGHSH and CDR2 LQKENI. CDR3 DNA: TGTGCCAGCTCACCGGGACAGGGACCTCAGCCCCAGCATTTT. This gives the protein CASSPGQGPQPQHF.

In its sample, this clone was seen once. The rearrangement joins TRBV5-1 to TRBJ2-5; D may be TRBD2 (6 bases). V was clipped by 4 bases and J by 5 bases, with 18 bases between them. This CDR3 has 15 residues. CDR1 is SGHRS, CDR2 YFSETQ, per germline. The CDR3 DNA reads TGCGCCAGCAGCCAGGAAGGGAGGCTGGTGGAGACCCAGTACTTC. Amino acid sequence: CASSQEGRLVETQYF.

The rearrangement links TRBV10-1 to TRBJ2-7, with TRBD1 identical over 7 bases. This CDR3 is 16 amino acids long. Unmatched junction bases numbered 7, after V lost 2 bases and J lost 0 bases. Germline CDR1 WNHNN, CDR2 SYGVQD (reference sequence). The CDR3: CASSEDNEGASYEQYF. DNA of the CDR3: TGCGCCAGCAGTGAGGACAACGAGGGGGCCTCCTACGAGCAGTACTTC.

In its sample, this clone was seen once. The same CDR3 can be traced to other DNA sequences in this sample. This chain connects TRBV5-1 to TRBJ1-4, with D tentatively TRBD1 (6 bases). CDR3 length: 14 amino acids. Germline loops: CDR1 SGHRS, CDR2 YFSETQ. V gave up 4 bases and J gave up 5 bases, with 12 bases separating them. This CDR3 is CASSLQGTNEKLFF. The CDR3 nucleotides read TGCGCCAGCAGCCTACAGGGTACCAATGAAAAACTGTTTTTT.

This chain connects TRBV30 to TRBJ1-1; TRBD1 aligns across 7 bases. V dropped 3 bases and J dropped 6; count of bases not matched to a gene: 10. The V gene's germline CDR1 is GTSNPN and CDR2 SVGIG (reference sequence). The CDR3 has 14 amino acids. CDR3 amino acids: CAWSPKGAPPEAFF. CDR3 in DNA: TGTGCCTGGAGCCCCAAGGGGGCGCCGCCTGAAGCTTTCTTT.

J is TRBJ1-4 and V is TRBV6-5; tentatively, D is TRBD1 (6 bases). CDR1 is MNHEY, CDR2 SVGAGI, per germline. The CDR3 length is 15 residues. Trimming pared 0 bases from V and 7 bases from J, leaving 12 bases between. The CDR3 region has the DNA TGTGCCAGCAGTTACTCGGGGGGGGCGCGTGAAAAACTGTTTTTT. It is translated as CASSYSGGAREKLFF.

The chain is built from TRBV19 and TRBJ1-5, with D possibly TRBD1 on 6 matching bases. The germline CDR1 and CDR2 sequences are LNHDA and SQIVND (reference sequence). V lost 7 bases, J lost 5 bases, and 18 bases lay in between. This CDR3 is built from 15 residues. The CDR3 DNA reads as TGTGCCAGTATCGGCACAGGGCAACCCTATCAGCCCCAGCATTTT. Protein product: CASIGTGQPYQPQHF.

V gene TRBV9 combines with J gene TRBJ2-5; D is possibly TRBD2 (7 bases). CDR1 and CDR2 (germline): SGDLS, YYNGEE. This CDR3 has 14 residues. Deletions cut 4 bases from V and 4 bases from J, with 14 bases between. In nucleotides, the CDR3 is TGTGCCAGCAGCTCCCAAGGGGGGGCAGAGACCCAGTACTTC. Translated: CASSSQGGAETQYF.

CDR3 amino acids: CASSNGNYGYTF. CDR3 bases: TGTGCCAGTAGTAACGGGAACTATGGCTACACCTTC. This chain uses TRBV19 with TRBJ1-2; D is undetermined. With 4 bases removed from V and 2 bases from J, the gap between germline ends came to 5 bases. The CDR3 spans 12 residues. Germline V gene sequence: CDR1 LNHDA, CDR2 SQIVND (reference sequence).

This clone was seen just once. The chain combines TRBV6-4 with TRBJ1-5, with D possibly matching TRBD1 (5 bases). Germline assignment: CDR1 MRHNA and CDR2 SNTAGT. V was shortened by 5 bases and J by 7 bases, with 18 bases between the two germline ends. The CDR3 spans 15 residues. CDR3 DNA: TGTGCCAGCAGTAGGCCTCCAGGGAAAGGGCAGCCCCAGCATTTT. Encoded protein: CASSRPPGKGQPQHF.

The chain recombines TRBV5-1 with TRBJ1-1; no definite D call. Germline assignment: CDR1 SGHRS and CDR2 YFSETQ. The CDR3 is 15 amino acids. V was pared by 0 bases and J by 0 bases, with 9 bases between. For the CDR3, the DNA is TGCGCCAGCAGCTTGGCCGTCAGCGTGAACACTGAAGCTTTCTTT. Translating it yields CASSLAVSVNTEAFF.

The chain uses TRBV5-1 and TRBJ2-5; TRBD1 is a possible D gene (6 bases). Germline CDR1 SGHRS, CDR2 YFSETQ. Trimming pared 4 bases from V and 1 base from J, leaving 14 bases between. This CDR3 spans 15 amino acids. The CDR3 nucleotides read TGCGCCAGCAGCACCGGGGACACCCGCCAAGAGACCCAGTACTTC. It yields the protein CASSTGDTRQETQYF.

The chain joins TRBV14 to TRBJ2-5; 10 nucleotides align to TRBD2. Germline trimming cut 0 bases from V and 4 bases from J; bases unmatched to any gene: 14. Germline V gene lookup returns CDR1 SGHDN and CDR2 FVKESK. The CDR3 length is 19 residues. Written as DNA, the CDR3 is TGTGCCAGCAGCCAAGATTTTAGAGCTAGCGGGAGAGGAGGAGAGACCCAGTACTTC. As protein: CASSQDFRASGRGGETQYF.

The rearrangement joins TRBV4-3 to TRBJ2-1, with 7 bases that match TRBD2. V gave up 4 bases and J gave up 8 bases; unmatched junction bases: 23. Germline CDR1 reads LGHNA; CDR2 reads YSLEER. The CDR3 loop spans 19 amino acids. As DNA, the CDR3 is TGCGCCAGCAGCCTCTTCCCCCCTAATGGGCGGGAGATTTCAGATGAGCAGTTCTTC. Translating gives CASSLFPPNGREISDEQFF.

This rearrangement joins TRBV5-1 to TRBJ2-7; TRBD1 matches at 9 bases. Germline V gene data show CDR1 as SGHRS and CDR2 as YFSETQ. This CDR3 region has 19 residues. J was trimmed by 3 bases and V by 0 bases; bases with no gene match: 16. CDR3: CASSLAPGTGLVDLYEQYF. The CDR3 region has the DNA TGCGCCAGCAGCTTGGCACCCGGGACAGGGTTGGTTGATCTCTACGAGCAGTACTTC.

This rearrangement joins TRBV5-1 to TRBJ1-3; tentatively, D is TRBD1 (5 bases). Per germline, CDR1 SGHRS and CDR2 YFSETQ. CDR3 length equals 15 residues. V lost 0 bases and J 2 bases, leaving 9 bases between the germline ends. DNA of the CDR3: TGCGCCAGCAGCTTGGAATCAGGGACTGGAAACACCATATATTTT. Its protein is CASSLESGTGNTIYF. The full variable domain, its missing parts supplied by reference TRBV5-1 and TRBJ1-3, is KAGVTQTPRYLIKTRGQQVTLSCSPISGHRSVSWYQQTPGQGLQFLFEYFSETQRNKGNFPGRFSGRQFSNSRSEMNVSTLELGDSALYLCASSLESGTGNTIYFGEGSWLTVV.

This chain connects TRBV9 to TRBJ1-2; possible D gene TRBD1, 5 bases. This CDR3 comprises 12 residues. Germline V lookup: CDR1 SGDLS, CDR2 YYNGEE. V gave up 0 bases and J gave up 7 bases, with 7 bases separating them. As DNA, the CDR3 is TGTGCCAGCAGCGTAGGGGGCTTTGGCTACACCTTC. It encodes CASSVGGFGYTF.

V usage is TRBV5-8 and J usage is TRBJ2-1; a weak D match, TRBD2 (6 bases). The CDR3 totals 16 residues. Trimming took off 3 bases at V and 0 bases at J, with 13 bases between the two ends. The germline V gene has CDR1 SGHTS and CDR2 YDEGEE. The DNA of the CDR3 is TGTGCCAGCAGCTCCCGGGGGTTTGACTCCTACAATGAGCAGTTCTTC. This sequence encodes CASSSRGFDSYNEQFF.

The chain uses TRBV4-1 and TRBJ2-1, with 15 bases that match TRBD2. The CDR3 is made up of 19 amino acids. CDR1 MGHRA and CDR2 YSYEKL come from the germline V gene. After removal of 1 base from V and 9 bases from J, the junction contained 13 bases not matched to a gene. CDR3: CASSQAYSRTSGRGGEQFF. The CDR3 DNA sequence: TGCGCCAGCAGCCAAGCCTATTCCAGGACTAGCGGGAGGGGCGGTGAGCAGTTCTTC.

This chain links TRBV4-3 with TRBJ2-7, with 9 bases matching TRBD2. The V and J ends lost 0 bases and 5 bases, in that order; junction bases with no gene match: 8. The CDR3 has 16 residues. CDR1 and CDR2 from the germline V gene are LGHNA and YSLEER. In DNA, the CDR3 is TGCGCCAGCAGCCAAGATTTGGGAGCGGGAGGCCACGAGCAGTACTTC. It is translated as CASSQDLGAGGHEQYF.

CDR3 amino acids: CASSVDSAPNEKLFF. DNA of the CDR3: TGTGCCAGCAGCGTAGATAGTGCGCCTAATGAAAAACTGTTTTTT. This rearrangement joins TRBV9 to TRBJ1-4; D is ambiguous. The CDR3 contains 15 residues. The V and J ends lost 0 bases and 3 bases respectively, with 9 bases between them. The germline gives CDR1 SGDLS, CDR2 YYNGEE. The complete variable domain, with remaining parts taken from reference TRBV9 and TRBJ1-4, reads DSGVTQTPKHLITATGQRVTLRCSPRSGDLSVYWYQQSLDQGLQFLIQYYNGEERAKGNILERFSAQQFPDLHSELNLSSLELGDSALYFCASSVDSAPNEKLFFGSGTQLSVL.

This clone was recorded a few times. This chain uses TRBV18 with TRBJ2-5; maybe TRBD2 (5 bases). Germline CDR1 reads KGHSH; CDR2 reads LQKENI. V lost 6 bases, J lost 3 bases, and 11 bases lay in between. This CDR3 is built from 13 residues. In DNA form, the CDR3 reads TGTGCCAGCTCCCCGCGGGCGAAAGAGACCCAGTACTTC. It specifies CASSPRAKETQYF.